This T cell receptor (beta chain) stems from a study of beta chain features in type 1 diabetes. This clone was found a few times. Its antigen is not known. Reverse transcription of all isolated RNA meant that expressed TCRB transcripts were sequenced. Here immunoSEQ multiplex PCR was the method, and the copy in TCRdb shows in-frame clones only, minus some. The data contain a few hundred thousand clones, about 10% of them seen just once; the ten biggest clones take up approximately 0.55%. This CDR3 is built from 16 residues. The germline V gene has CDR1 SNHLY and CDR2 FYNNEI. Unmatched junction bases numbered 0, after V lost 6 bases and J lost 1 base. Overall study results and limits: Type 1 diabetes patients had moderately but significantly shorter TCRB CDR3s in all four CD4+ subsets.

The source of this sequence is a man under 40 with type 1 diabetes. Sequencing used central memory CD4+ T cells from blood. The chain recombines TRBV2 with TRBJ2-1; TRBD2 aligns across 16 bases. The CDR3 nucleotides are TGTGCCAGCAGGGGACTAGCGGGAGGGTCCTACAATGAGCAGTTCTTC. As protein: CASRGLAGGSYNEQFF.